A selection of T cell receptor beta chains follows, all from one sample in a study of regulatory T cells in long-lasting Graves disease. TCRdb itself ran the multiplex PCR reads through MiXCR, one entry per CDR3 protein. The table includes 350,000 to 400,000 distinct CDR3 sequences, about 17% detected once. These sequences were also reported in another study, on T cells in Graves' hyperthyroidism and ophthalmopathy.

Sequenced here: peripheral blood mononuclear cells (PBMCs), sampled at new diagnosis, from a patient treated with antithyroid drugs. The receptors derive from a woman under 30 with Graves disease. The CDR3 runs from the conserved cysteine through the conserved F or W. A D gene is named only where the DNA matches it firmly. For some rows the clone size is stated as once, few or many, or as a class when expanded; others skip it.

j_gene: TRBJ1-2
d_gene: -
abundance: many
v_gene: TRBV5-6
CDR3nt: TGTGCCAGCAGCGTTACAGCGCTTCCGGGCTACACCTTC
CDR3aa: CASSVTALPGYTF

j_gene: TRBJ2-7
d_gene: -
abundance: many
v_gene: TRBV5-5
CDR3nt: TGTGCCAGCAGCTCCACAGGGACCGAGCAGTACTTC
CDR3aa: CASSSTGTEQYF

j_gene: TRBJ2-3
d_gene: -
abundance: many
v_gene: TRBV5-1
CDR3nt: TGCGCCAGCAGTTTAGCAGTCCCCACAGATACGCAGTATTTT
CDR3aa: CASSLAVPTDTQYF

j_gene: TRBJ1-1
d_gene: TRBD1
abundance: few
v_gene: TRBV29-1
CDR3nt: TGCAGCGTTGTTACCGGGACAGCGAACACTGAAGCTTTCTTT
CDR3aa: CSVVTGTANTEAFF

j_gene: TRBJ2-7
d_gene: -
abundance: many
v_gene: TRBV20-1
CDR3nt: TGCAGCATTGTAGCGGCAAGAAGCTCCTACGAGCAGTACTTC
CDR3aa: CSIVAARSSYEQYF

j_gene: TRBJ2-4
d_gene: -
abundance: -
v_gene: TRBV15
CDR3nt: TGTGCCACCAGCAGAGATATGGGGGTTGAAAACATTCAGTACTTC
CDR3aa: CATSRDMGVENIQYF

j_gene: TRBJ2-3
d_gene: TRBD2
abundance: few
v_gene: TRBV24-1
CDR3nt: TGTGCCACCAGTGATTACCATCTAGCGGGGGGGGACACAGATACGCAGTATTTT
CDR3aa: CATSDYHLAGGDTDTQYF

j_gene: TRBJ2-7
d_gene: -
abundance: few
v_gene: TRBV6-1
CDR3nt: TGTGCCAGCAGTGCCAGGACAGGGAGGGGCGAGCAGTACTTC
CDR3aa: CASSARTGRGEQYF

j_gene: TRBJ1-5
d_gene: -
abundance: many
v_gene: TRBV20-1
CDR3nt: TGCAGTGCTAGGAGGGGCCTCAATCAGCCCCAGCATTTT
CDR3aa: CSARRGLNQPQHF

j_gene: TRBJ1-5
d_gene: -
abundance: many
v_gene: TRBV27
CDR3nt: TGTGCCAGCAGTTTGGGGGGCAACCCAGTGGGGCAGCCCCAGCATTTT
CDR3aa: CASSLGGNPVGQPQHF

j_gene: TRBJ2-5
d_gene: -
abundance: many
v_gene: TRBV7-9
CDR3nt: TGTGCCAGCAGCCCCCTAGCGAAGGAGACCCAGTACTTC
CDR3aa: CASSPLAKETQYF

j_gene: TRBJ1-2
d_gene: -
abundance: few
v_gene: TRBV5-1
CDR3nt: TGCGCCAGCAGCTTGGCCGGGGAGGGACGGTATGGCTACACCTTC
CDR3aa: CASSLAGEGRYGYTF

j_gene: TRBJ2-1
d_gene: -
abundance: many
v_gene: TRBV6-1
CDR3nt: TGTGCCAGCAGCCCCCTAGGAGGCAATGAGCAGTTCTTC
CDR3aa: CASSPLGGNEQFF

j_gene: TRBJ2-5
d_gene: -
abundance: -
v_gene: TRBV28
CDR3nt: TGTGCCAGCAGTTTTTCCGGGACCCAAGAGACCCAGTACTTC
CDR3aa: CASSFSGTQETQYF

j_gene: TRBJ2-1
d_gene: TRBD1
abundance: many
v_gene: TRBV3-1
CDR3nt: TGTGCCAGCAGCCCAGAGACAGGGAGAGACCTCGATGAGCAGTTCTTC
CDR3aa: CASSPETGRDLDEQFF

j_gene: TRBJ1-5
d_gene: -
abundance: few
v_gene: TRBV19
CDR3nt: TGTGCCAGTAGTATAGACAGGGCAGCTCGGAATCAGCCCCAGCATTTT
CDR3aa: CASSIDRAARNQPQHF

j_gene: TRBJ2-3
d_gene: -
abundance: many
v_gene: TRBV6-2/TRBV6-3
CDR3nt: TGTGCCAGCAGTTACCTGGCAGGGCGGCGAGCAGATACGCAGTATTTT
CDR3aa: CASSYLAGRRADTQYF

j_gene: TRBJ2-1
d_gene: -
abundance: many
v_gene: TRBV9
CDR3nt: TGTGCCAGCAGCGCCCCCGGGCGAGGTGAGCAGTTCTTC
CDR3aa: CASSAPGRGEQFF

j_gene: TRBJ2-1
d_gene: -
abundance: many
v_gene: TRBV28
CDR3nt: TGTGCCAGCAGTTATGGAAGGAGGAATGAGCAGTTCTTC
CDR3aa: CASSYGRRNEQFF

j_gene: TRBJ2-1
d_gene: TRBD2
abundance: many
v_gene: TRBV12-3/TRBV12-4
CDR3nt: TGTGCCAGCAGTTTTACTAGCGGCCAGAATGAGCAGTTCTTC
CDR3aa: CASSFTSGQNEQFF

j_gene: TRBJ2-3
d_gene: TRBD2
abundance: many
v_gene: TRBV5-5
CDR3nt: TGTGCCAGCTGGCGGGAGCGTGGAGATACGCAGTATTTT
CDR3aa: CASWRERGDTQYF

j_gene: TRBJ1-1
d_gene: TRBD1
abundance: many
v_gene: TRBV28
CDR3nt: TGTGCCAGCAGAGACAGGGGGAGGAACACTGAAGCTTTCTTT
CDR3aa: CASRDRGRNTEAFF

j_gene: TRBJ2-1
d_gene: -
abundance: once
v_gene: TRBV3-1
CDR3nt: TGTGCCAGTGGCCAATCCCTCGGGGGAGTTGAGCAGTTCTTC
CDR3aa: CASGQSLGGVEQFF

j_gene: TRBJ1-4
d_gene: -
abundance: -
v_gene: TRBV20-1
CDR3nt: TGCAGTGCTCCCGGGTCAGCTAATGAAAAACTGTTTTTT
CDR3aa: CSAPGSANEKLFF

j_gene: TRBJ2-3
d_gene: -
abundance: many
v_gene: TRBV18
CDR3nt: TGTGCCAGCTCACCAATCATGGGCAATTCAGCAGATACGCAGTATTTT
CDR3aa: CASSPIMGNSADTQYF

j_gene: TRBJ2-2
d_gene: -
abundance: many
v_gene: TRBV6-2/TRBV6-3
CDR3nt: TGTGCCAGCAGTCCCCCCCGGGGGAACACCGGGGAGCTGTTTTTT
CDR3aa: CASSPPRGNTGELFF

j_gene: TRBJ1-3
d_gene: -
abundance: many
v_gene: TRBV11-3
CDR3nt: TGTGCCAGCAGCTTAGATCGGATGAACACCATATATTTT
CDR3aa: CASSLDRMNTIYF

j_gene: TRBJ2-3
d_gene: -
abundance: many
v_gene: TRBV4-2
CDR3nt: TGTGCCAGCAGCCAAGTTCCCTCGGGTACGCAGTATTTT
CDR3aa: CASSQVPSGTQYF

j_gene: TRBJ2-1
d_gene: TRBD1
abundance: many
v_gene: TRBV6-5
CDR3nt: TGTGCCAGCAGTTACTCCGTTCCGGGACAGGGAAGGAATGAGCAGTTCTTC
CDR3aa: CASSYSVPGQGRNEQFF

j_gene: TRBJ1-1
d_gene: -
abundance: -
v_gene: TRBV14
CDR3nt: TGTGCCAGCAGCCGAAGCCCGGAGAACACTGAAGCTTTCTTT
CDR3aa: CASSRSPENTEAFF

j_gene: TRBJ2-2
d_gene: -
abundance: -
v_gene: TRBV4-1
CDR3nt: TGCGCCAGCAGCCAAAGGTTTCAGAACACCGGGGAGCTGTTTTTT
CDR3aa: CASSQRFQNTGELFF

j_gene: TRBJ2-7
d_gene: -
abundance: many
v_gene: TRBV7-9
CDR3nt: TGTGCCAGCAGCTCGACATCATATATCAACGAGCAGTACTTC
CDR3aa: CASSSTSYINEQYF

j_gene: TRBJ2-1
d_gene: -
abundance: many
v_gene: TRBV3-1
CDR3nt: TGTGCCAGCAGCCAAGATTTGACCAATGAGCAGTTCTTC
CDR3aa: CASSQDLTNEQFF

j_gene: TRBJ2-2
d_gene: -
abundance: many
v_gene: TRBV28
CDR3nt: TGTGCCAGCAGTTCTCTTGAGGCATCGAACACCGGGGAGCTGTTTTTT
CDR3aa: CASSSLEASNTGELFF

j_gene: TRBJ1-6
d_gene: -
abundance: few
v_gene: TRBV7-9
CDR3nt: TGTGCCAGCAGCTGGGCAGCGGACGTAATTAATTCACCCCTCCACTTT
CDR3aa: CASSWAADVINSPLHF

j_gene: TRBJ2-1
d_gene: -
abundance: many
v_gene: TRBV19
CDR3nt: TGTGCCAGTAGTATAGACTTAAGCTCCTACAATGAGCAGTTCTTC
CDR3aa: CASSIDLSSYNEQFF

j_gene: TRBJ1-5
d_gene: TRBD1
abundance: many
v_gene: TRBV30
CDR3nt: TGTGCCTGGAGTGTGGGGACAGGGATTCAGCCCCAGCATTTT
CDR3aa: CAWSVGTGIQPQHF

j_gene: TRBJ2-1
d_gene: TRBD2
abundance: -
v_gene: TRBV2
CDR3nt: TGTGCCAGCAGGGGCCCAGGGACGGGAGGGCCCACGAATGAGCAGTTCTTC
CDR3aa: CASRGPGTGGPTNEQFF

j_gene: TRBJ1-1
d_gene: TRBD1
abundance: many
v_gene: TRBV6-5
CDR3nt: TGTGCCAGCAGTTACGATAGGGGGCGGACTGAAGCTTTCTTT
CDR3aa: CASSYDRGRTEAFF

j_gene: TRBJ2-3
d_gene: TRBD2
abundance: -
v_gene: TRBV19
CDR3nt: TGTGCCAGTGGGACTAGCGGGGGACCCACGGGCTCAGATACGCAGTATTTT
CDR3aa: CASGTSGGPTGSDTQYF

j_gene: TRBJ1-4
d_gene: TRBD1
abundance: few
v_gene: TRBV20-1
CDR3nt: TGCGGATTACCGGGACAGGGCTACGAAAAACTGTTTTTT
CDR3aa: CGLPGQGYEKLFF

j_gene: TRBJ2-3
d_gene: TRBD2
abundance: many
v_gene: TRBV3-1
CDR3nt: TGTGCCAGCAGCCAAGGGGTGGGGGGGGCAGATACGCAGTATTTT
CDR3aa: CASSQGVGGADTQYF

j_gene: TRBJ2-6
d_gene: -
abundance: many
v_gene: TRBV20-1
CDR3nt: TGCAGTGCTAGAGAACCAGGGTCTGGGGCCAACGTCCTGACTTTC
CDR3aa: CSAREPGSGANVLTF

j_gene: TRBJ1-2
d_gene: TRBD1
abundance: many
v_gene: TRBV12-3/TRBV12-4
CDR3nt: TGTGCCAGCAGTTTGCAGGGGGAATATGGCTACACCTTC
CDR3aa: CASSLQGEYGYTF

j_gene: TRBJ2-7
d_gene: TRBD1
abundance: many
v_gene: TRBV2
CDR3nt: TGTGCCAGCTCGGACAGGGGGATCTCCTACGAGCAGTACTTC
CDR3aa: CASSDRGISYEQYF